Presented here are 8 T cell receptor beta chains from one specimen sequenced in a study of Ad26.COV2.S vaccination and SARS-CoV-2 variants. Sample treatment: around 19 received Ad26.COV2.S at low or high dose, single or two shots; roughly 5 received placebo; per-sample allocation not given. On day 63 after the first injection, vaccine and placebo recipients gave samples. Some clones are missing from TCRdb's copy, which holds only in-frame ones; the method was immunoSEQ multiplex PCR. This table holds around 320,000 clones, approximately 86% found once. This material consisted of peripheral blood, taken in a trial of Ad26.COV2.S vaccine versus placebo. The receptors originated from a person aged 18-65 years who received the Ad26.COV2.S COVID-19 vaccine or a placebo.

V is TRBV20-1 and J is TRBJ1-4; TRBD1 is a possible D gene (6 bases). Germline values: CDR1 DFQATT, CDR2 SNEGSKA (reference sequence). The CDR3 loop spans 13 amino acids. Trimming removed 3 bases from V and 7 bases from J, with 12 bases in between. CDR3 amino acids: CSASGQLFEKLFF. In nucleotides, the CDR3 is TGCAGTGCTAGTGGACAGTTATTTGAAAAACTGTTTTTT.

CDR3: CASSQRQGAREKLFF. The CDR3 bases are TGTGCCAGCAGCCAGAGACAGGGGGCGAGGGAAAAACTGTTTTTT. The gene calls are TRBV3-1 (or the pseudogene TRBV3-2) and TRBJ1-4, with 10 bases fitting TRBD1. The CDR3 loop spans 15 amino acids. The germline CDR1 and CDR2 sequences are LGHDT and YNNKEL (reference sequence). V was clipped by 3 bases and J by 8 bases; unmatched bases: 6.

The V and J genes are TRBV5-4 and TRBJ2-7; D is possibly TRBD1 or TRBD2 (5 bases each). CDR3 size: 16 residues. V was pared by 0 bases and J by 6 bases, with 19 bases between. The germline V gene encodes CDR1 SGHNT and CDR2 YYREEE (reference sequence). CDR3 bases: TGTGCCAGCAGCTTGGGGGACCAGAAAAGTCCAGCCGAGCAGTACTTC. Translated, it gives CASSLGDQKSPAEQYF.

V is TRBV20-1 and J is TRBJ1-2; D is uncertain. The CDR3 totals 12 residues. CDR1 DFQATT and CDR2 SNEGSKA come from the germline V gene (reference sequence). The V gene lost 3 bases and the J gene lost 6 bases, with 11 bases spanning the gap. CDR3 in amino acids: CSASRSGDGYTF. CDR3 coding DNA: TGCAGTGCTAGTCGGAGCGGAGATGGCTACACCTTC.

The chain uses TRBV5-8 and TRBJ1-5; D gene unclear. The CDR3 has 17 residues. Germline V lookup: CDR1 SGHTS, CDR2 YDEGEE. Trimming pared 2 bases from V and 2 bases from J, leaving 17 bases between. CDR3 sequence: CASSFFRTLTRNQPQHF. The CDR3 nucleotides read TGTGCCAGCAGCTTCTTTCGTACCCTTACCCGCAATCAGCCCCAGCATTTT.

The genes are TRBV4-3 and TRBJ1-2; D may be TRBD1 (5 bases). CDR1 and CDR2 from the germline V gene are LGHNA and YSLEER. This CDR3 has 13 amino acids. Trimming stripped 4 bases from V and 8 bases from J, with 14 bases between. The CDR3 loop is CASSPRERDGYTF. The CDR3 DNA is TGCGCCAGCAGCCCTAGGGAGAGGGACGGCTACACCTTC.

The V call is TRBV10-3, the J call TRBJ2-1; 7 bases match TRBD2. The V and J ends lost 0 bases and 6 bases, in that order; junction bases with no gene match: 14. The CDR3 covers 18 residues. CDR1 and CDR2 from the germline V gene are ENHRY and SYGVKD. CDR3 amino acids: CAISESTDAAGRGNEQFF. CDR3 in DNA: TGTGCCATCAGTGAGTCGACGGACGCGGCAGGGAGGGGCAATGAGCAGTTCTTC.

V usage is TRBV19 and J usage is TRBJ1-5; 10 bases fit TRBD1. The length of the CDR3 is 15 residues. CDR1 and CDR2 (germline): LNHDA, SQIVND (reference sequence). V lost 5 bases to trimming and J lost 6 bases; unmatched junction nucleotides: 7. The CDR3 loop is CASSPRTGGGQPQHF. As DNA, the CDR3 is TGTGCCAGTAGTCCTCGGACAGGGGGGGGTCAGCCCCAGCATTTT.